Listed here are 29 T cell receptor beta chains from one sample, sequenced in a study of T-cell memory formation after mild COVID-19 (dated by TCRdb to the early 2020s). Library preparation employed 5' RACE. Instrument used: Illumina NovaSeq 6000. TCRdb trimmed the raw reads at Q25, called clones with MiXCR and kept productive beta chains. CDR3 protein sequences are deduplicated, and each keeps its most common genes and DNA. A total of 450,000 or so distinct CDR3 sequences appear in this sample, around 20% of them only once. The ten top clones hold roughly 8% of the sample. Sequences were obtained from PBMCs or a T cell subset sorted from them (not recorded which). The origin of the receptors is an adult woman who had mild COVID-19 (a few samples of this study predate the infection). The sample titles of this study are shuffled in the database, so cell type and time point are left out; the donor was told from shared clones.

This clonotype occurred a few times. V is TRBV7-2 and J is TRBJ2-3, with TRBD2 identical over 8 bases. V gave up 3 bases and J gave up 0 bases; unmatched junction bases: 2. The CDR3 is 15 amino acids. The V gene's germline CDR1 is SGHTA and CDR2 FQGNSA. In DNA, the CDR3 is TGTGCCAGCAGCTTCCGGACTAGCAGCACAGATACGCAGTATTTT. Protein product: CASSFRTSSTDTQYF. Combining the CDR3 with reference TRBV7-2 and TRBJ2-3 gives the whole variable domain GAGVSQSPSNKVTEKGKDVELRCDPISGHTALYWYRQSLGQGLEFLIYFQGNSAPDKSGLPSDRFSAERTGGSVSTLTIQRTQQEDSAVYLCASSFRTSSTDTQYFGPGTRLTVL.

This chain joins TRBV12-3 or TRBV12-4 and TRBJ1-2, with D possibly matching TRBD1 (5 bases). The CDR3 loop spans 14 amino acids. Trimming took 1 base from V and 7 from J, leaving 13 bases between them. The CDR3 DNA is TGTGCCAGCAGTTTAGGGTCGGGGCGGAGTGGCTACACCTTC. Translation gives CASSLGSGRSGYTF.

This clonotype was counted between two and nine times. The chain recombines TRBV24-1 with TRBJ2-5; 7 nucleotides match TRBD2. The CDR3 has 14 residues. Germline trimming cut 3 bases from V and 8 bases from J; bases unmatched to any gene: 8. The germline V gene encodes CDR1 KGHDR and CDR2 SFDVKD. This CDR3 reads CATSDLIGGGTQYF. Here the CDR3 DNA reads TGTGCCACCAGTGATCTGATCGGCGGGGGAACCCAGTACTTC.

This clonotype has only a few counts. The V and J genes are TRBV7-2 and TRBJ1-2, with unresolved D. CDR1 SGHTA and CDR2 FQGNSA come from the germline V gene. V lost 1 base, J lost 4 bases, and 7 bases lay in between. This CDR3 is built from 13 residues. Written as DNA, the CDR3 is TGTGCCAGCAGCTTAGGGGCGCTCTATGGCTACACCTTC. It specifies CASSLGALYGYTF. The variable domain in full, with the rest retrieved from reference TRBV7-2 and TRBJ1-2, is GAGVSQSPSNKVTEKGKDVELRCDPISGHTALYWYRQSLGQGLEFLIYFQGNSAPDKSGLPSDRFSAERTGGSVSTLTIQRTQQEDSAVYLCASSLGALYGYTFGSGTRLTVV.

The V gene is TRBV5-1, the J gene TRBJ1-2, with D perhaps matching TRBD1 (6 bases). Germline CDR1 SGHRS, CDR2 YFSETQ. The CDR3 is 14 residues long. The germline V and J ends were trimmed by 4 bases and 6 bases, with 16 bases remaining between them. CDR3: CASSGTARGDGYTF. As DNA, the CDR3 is TGCGCCAGCAGCGGCACAGCCAGGGGCGATGGCTACACCTTC. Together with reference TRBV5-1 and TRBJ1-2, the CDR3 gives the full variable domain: KAGVTQTPRYLIKTRGQQVTLSCSPISGHRSVSWYQQTPGQGLQFLFEYFSETQRNKGNFPGRFSGRQFSNSRSEMNVSTLELGDSALYLCASSGTARGDGYTFGSGTRLTVV.

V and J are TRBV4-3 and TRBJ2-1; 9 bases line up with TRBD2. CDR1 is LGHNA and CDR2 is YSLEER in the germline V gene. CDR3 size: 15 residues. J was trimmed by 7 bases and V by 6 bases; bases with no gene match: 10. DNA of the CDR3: TGCGCCAGCAGTCCCGGGACTAGCCGAATTAATGAGCAGTTCTTC. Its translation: CASSPGTSRINEQFF.

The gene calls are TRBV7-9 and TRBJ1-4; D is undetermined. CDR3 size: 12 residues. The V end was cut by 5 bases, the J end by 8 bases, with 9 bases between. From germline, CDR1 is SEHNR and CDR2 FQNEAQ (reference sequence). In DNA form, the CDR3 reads TGTGCCAGCAGCCAACCGACCGAAAAACTGTTTTTT. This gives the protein CASSQPTEKLFF.

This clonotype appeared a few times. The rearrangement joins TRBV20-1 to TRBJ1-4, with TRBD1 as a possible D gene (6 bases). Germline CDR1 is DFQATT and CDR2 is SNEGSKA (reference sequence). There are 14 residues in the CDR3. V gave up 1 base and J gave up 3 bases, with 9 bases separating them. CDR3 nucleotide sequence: TGCAGTGCTAGAGCGGGGGCGGCTAATGAAAAACTGTTTTTT. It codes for CSARAGAANEKLFF.

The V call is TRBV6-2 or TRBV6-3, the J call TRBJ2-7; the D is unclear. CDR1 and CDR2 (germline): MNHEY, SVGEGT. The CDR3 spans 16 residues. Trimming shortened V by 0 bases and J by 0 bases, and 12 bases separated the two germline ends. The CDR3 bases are TGTGCCAGCAGTTACTCGTTGTGGGAAAGCTCCTACGAGCAGTACTTC. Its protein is CASSYSLWESSYEQYF.

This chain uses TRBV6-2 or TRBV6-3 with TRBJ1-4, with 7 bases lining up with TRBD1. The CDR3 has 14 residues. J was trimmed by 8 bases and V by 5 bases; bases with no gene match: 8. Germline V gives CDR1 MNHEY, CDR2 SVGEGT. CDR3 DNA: TGTGCCAGCAGTCACAACAGGGGTGGCGAAAAACTGTTTTTT. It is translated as CASSHNRGGEKLFF.

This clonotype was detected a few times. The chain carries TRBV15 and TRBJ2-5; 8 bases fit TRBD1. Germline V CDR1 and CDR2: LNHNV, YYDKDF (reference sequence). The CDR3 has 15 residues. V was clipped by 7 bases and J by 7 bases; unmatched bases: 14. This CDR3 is CATTLGQGEGGTQYF. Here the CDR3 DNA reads TGTGCCACCACCCTTGGACAGGGCGAAGGAGGGACCCAGTACTTC.

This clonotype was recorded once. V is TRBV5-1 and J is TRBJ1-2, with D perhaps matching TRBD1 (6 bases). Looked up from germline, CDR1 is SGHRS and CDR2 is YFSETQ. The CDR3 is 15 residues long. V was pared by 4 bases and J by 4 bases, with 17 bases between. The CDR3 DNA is TGCGCCAGCAGCCCGAGACAGGATGCCTTCTATGGCTACACCTTC. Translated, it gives CASSPRQDAFYGYTF.

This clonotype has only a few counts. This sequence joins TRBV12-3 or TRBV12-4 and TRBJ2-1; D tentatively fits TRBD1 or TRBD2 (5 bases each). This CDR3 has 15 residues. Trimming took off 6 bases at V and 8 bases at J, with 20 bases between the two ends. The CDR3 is CASRDAGTSIDEQFF. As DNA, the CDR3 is TGTGCCAGCAGAGATGCCGGGACGTCGATCGATGAGCAGTTCTTC.

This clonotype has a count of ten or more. This CDR3 is CASSGGTPANTDTQYF. CDR3 bases: TGCGCCAGCAGCGGAGGGACTCCGGCTAACACAGATACGCAGTATTTT. This chain connects TRBV5-1 to TRBJ2-3; D is perhaps TRBD2 (6 bases). CDR1 is SGHRS, CDR2 YFSETQ, per germline. V was shortened by 4 bases and J by 2 bases, with 17 bases between the two germline ends. The CDR3 consists of 16 residues.

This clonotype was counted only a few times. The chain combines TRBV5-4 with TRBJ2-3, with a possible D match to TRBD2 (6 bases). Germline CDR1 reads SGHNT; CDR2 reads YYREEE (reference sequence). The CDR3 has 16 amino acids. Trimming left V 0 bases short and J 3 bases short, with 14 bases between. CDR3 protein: CASSLEPREGTDTQYF. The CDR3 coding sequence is TGTGCCAGCAGCTTGGAACCGCGGGAAGGGACAGATACGCAGTATTTT.

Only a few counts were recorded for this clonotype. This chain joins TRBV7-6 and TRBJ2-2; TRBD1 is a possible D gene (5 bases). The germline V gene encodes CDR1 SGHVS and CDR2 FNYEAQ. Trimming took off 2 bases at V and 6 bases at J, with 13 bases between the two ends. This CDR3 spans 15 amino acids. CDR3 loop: CASSLSGARPGELFF. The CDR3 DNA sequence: TGTGCCAGCAGCTTAAGTGGGGCGAGGCCCGGGGAGCTGTTTTTT.

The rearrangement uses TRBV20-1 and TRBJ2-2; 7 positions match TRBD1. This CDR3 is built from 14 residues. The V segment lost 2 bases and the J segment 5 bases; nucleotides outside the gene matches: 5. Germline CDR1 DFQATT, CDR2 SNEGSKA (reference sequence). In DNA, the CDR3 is TGCAGTGCTAGACCACTGGGACAGACCGGGGAGCTGTTTTTT. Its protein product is CSARPLGQTGELFF.

DNA for the CDR3: TGCGCCAGCAGCCAAGATAAGGGGGCGGGAGGGCTGAACACCGGGGAGCTGTTTTTT. This gives the protein CASSQDKGAGGLNTGELFF. This chain links TRBV4-3 with TRBJ2-2; 9 nucleotides line up with TRBD2. Germline V gives CDR1 LGHNA, CDR2 YSLEER. The CDR3 length is 19 residues. The V gene end was trimmed by 0 bases and the J gene end by 1 base; junction bases not matched to a gene: 9.

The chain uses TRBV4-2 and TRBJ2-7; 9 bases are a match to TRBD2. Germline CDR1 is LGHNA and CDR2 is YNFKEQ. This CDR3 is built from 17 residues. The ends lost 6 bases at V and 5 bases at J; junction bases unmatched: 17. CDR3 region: CASSPAGGDPPFDEQYF. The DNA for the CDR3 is TGTGCCAGCAGTCCGGCGGGGGGGGACCCTCCTTTCGACGAGCAGTACTTC.

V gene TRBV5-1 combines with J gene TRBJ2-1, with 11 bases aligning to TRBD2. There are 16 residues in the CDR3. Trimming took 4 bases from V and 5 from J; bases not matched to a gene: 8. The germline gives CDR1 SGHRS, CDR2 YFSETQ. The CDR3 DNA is TGCGCCAGCAGCACGAAACTAGCGGGAGAGAACAATGAGCAGTTCTTC. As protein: CASSTKLAGENNEQFF.

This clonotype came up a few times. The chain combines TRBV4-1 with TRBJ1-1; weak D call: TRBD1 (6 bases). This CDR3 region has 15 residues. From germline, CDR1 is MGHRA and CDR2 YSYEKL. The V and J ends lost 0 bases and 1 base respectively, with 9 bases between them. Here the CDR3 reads CASSQDRGGNTEAFF. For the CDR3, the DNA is TGCGCCAGCAGCCAAGACAGGGGAGGGAACACTGAAGCTTTCTTT.

The CDR3 spells CASSVLRPGGTNEKLFF. CDR3 DNA sequence: TGTGCCAGCAGTGTCCTCCGACCGGGGGGAACTAATGAAAAACTGTTTTTT. The rearrangement joins TRBV25-1 to TRBJ1-4, with a possible D match to TRBD1 (5 bases). The CDR3 runs to 17 residues. CDR1 and CDR2 from the germline V gene are MGHDK and SYGVNS. Trimming pared 4 bases from V and 1 base from J, leaving 16 bases between.

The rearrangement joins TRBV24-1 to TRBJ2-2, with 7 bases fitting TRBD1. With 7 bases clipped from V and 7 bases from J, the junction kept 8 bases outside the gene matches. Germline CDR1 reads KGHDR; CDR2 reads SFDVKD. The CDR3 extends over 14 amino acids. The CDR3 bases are TGTGCCACCAGGGAGACAGGGTATGGCGGGGAGCTGTTTTTT. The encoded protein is CATRETGYGGELFF.

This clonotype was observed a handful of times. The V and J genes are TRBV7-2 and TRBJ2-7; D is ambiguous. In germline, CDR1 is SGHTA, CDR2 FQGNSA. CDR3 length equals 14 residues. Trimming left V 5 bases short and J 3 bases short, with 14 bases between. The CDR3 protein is CASSPRIRDYEQYF. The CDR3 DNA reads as TGTGCCAGCAGCCCGCGTATTAGGGACTACGAGCAGTACTTC.

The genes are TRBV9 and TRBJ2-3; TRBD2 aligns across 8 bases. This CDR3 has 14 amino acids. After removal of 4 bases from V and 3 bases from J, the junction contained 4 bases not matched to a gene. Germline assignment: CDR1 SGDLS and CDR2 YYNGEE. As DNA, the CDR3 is TGTGCCAGCAGCCCTCGACTAGCGACAGATACGCAGTATTTT. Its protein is CASSPRLATDTQYF.

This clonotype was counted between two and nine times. The CDR3 region has the DNA TGTGCCAGCAGCCCGCGGGCGGGTACCAGTAAGGTAGATACGCAGTATTTT. It yields the protein CASSPRAGTSKVDTQYF. The genes are TRBV3-1 and TRBJ2-3; tentatively, D is TRBD2 (5 bases). Germline-derived CDR1 and CDR2 are LGHDT and YNNKEL (reference sequence). The CDR3 runs 17 residues. The V end was cut by 4 bases, the J end by 5 bases, with 22 bases between.

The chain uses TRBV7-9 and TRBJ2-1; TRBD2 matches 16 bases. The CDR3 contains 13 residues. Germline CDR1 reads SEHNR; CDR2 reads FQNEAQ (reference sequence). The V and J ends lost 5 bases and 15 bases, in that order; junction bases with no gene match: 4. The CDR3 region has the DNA TGTGCCAGCAGCGGGACTAGCGGGGGGGCCCTGTTCTTC. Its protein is CASSGTSGGALFF. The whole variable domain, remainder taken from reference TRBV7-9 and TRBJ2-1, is DTGVSQNPRHKITKRGQNVTFRCDPISEHNRLYWYRQTLGQGPEFLTYFQNEAQLEKSRLLSDRFSAERPKGSFSTLEIQRTEQGDSAMYLCASSGTSGGALFFGPGTRLTVL.

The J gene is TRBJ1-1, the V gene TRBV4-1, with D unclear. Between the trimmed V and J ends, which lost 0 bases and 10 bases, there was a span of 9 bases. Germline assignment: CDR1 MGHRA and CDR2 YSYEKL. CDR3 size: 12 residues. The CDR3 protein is CASSQEMGGAFF. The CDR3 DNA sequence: TGCGCCAGCAGCCAAGAAATGGGTGGAGCTTTCTTT.

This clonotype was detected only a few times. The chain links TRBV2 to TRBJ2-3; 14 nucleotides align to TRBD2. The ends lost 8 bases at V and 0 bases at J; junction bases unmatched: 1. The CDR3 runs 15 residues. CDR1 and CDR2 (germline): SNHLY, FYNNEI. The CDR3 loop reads CASRLAGGSTDTQYF. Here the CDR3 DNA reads TGTGCCAGCCGACTAGCGGGGGGGAGCACAGATACGCAGTATTTT.